This TCR beta chain was recovered during a study of vaccination and CD4 T cells after COVID-19. Oncomine TCR Beta short-read sequencing was applied to DNA from cultured CD4+ T cells. TCRdb fed the PCR reads into MiXCR, producing one record per CDR3 protein. Counted here are some 14,000 distinct CDR3 sequences, approximately 50% occurring once; the ten biggest clones make up roughly a sixth. V was clipped by 1 base and J by 10 bases, with 14 bases between them. The CDR3 runs 15 residues. Looked up from germline, CDR1 is MGHRA and CDR2 is YSYEKL. About this clonotype: As yet, its antigen is unknown.

Treatment given: roughly 10-day PBMC culture with coronavirus spike peptide pools or control peptides (ViraFEST assay). Sequenced material: CD4+ T cells from blood, cultured in vitro. This TCR was sampled from a human donor who had recovered from COVID-19. The rearrangement links TRBV4-1 to TRBJ1-6, with D possibly being TRBD1 (6 bases). CDR3 loop: CASSQGGQQNSPLHF. For the CDR3, the DNA is TGCGCCAGCAGCCAAGGAGGACAGCAAAACTCACCCCTCCACTTT.